This T cell receptor (beta chain) originates from a study of T cell responses to AZD1222 COVID-19 vaccine. Data came from immunoSEQ multiplex PCR; TCRdb stores just in-frame clones and leaves some out. The table has around 150,000 clones, roughly 88% seen once. This CDR3 spans 16 amino acids. The V and J ends lost 1 base and 2 bases respectively, with 12 bases between them. The sequencing here drew on peripheral blood, taken 28 days after the second AZD1222 dose. The receptor was isolated from an adult who received the AZD1222 COVID-19 vaccine. The chain employs TRBV23-1 and TRBJ1-5; D remains unclear. TRBV23-1 is assigned to the ORF class and has an uncertain function. CDR3 DNA: TGCGCCAGCAGTCAATTGCCGGGGAAAGGCAATCAGCCCCAGCATTTT. Translating it yields CASSQLPGKGNQPQHF.